The 8 T cell receptor beta chains listed next were all sequenced from one sample in a study of molecular identifiers for immune sequencing clone quantification. TCRdb used MiXCR to reprocess the PCR reads, holding one entry per CDR3 protein. The table lists about 640,000 distinct CDR3 sequences, about 20% of them singletons. The sample taken for sequencing was naive CD8+ T cells from blood, with Jurkat cell RNA spiked in. This sample's subset: FACS-sorted CD8+CD4-CCR7+CD45RA+ naive T cells. The origin of the receptors is a human donor in good health. Some libraries in this study had Jurkat cell RNA spiked in.

This clonotype was found many times. The V gene is TRBV2, the J gene TRBJ2-6; maybe TRBD2 (5 bases). Germline loops: CDR1 SNHLY, CDR2 FYNNEI. CDR3 length equals 16 residues. V was trimmed by 7 bases and J by 4 bases, leaving 17 bases between them. This chain's CDR3 is CASTLLIGIGANVLTF. DNA for the CDR3: TGTGCCAGCACCCTGCTGATCGGGATCGGGGCCAACGTCCTGACTTTC.

This clonotype has ten or more counts. J is TRBJ1-1 and V is TRBV19; 7 bases agree with TRBD1. Per the germline V gene, CDR1 is LNHDA and CDR2 is SQIVND (reference sequence). The CDR3 runs to 13 residues. V trimming: 2 bases; J trimming: 3 bases; junction bases outside the gene matches: 0. CDR3 region: CASSIQGDTEAFF. In DNA form, the CDR3 reads TGTGCCAGTAGTATACAGGGGGACACTGAAGCTTTCTTT. The complete variable domain, with remaining parts taken from reference TRBV19 and TRBJ1-1, reads DGGITQSPKYLFRKEGQNVTLSCEQNLNHDAMYWYRQDPGQGLRLIYYSQIVNDFQKGDIAEGYSVSREKKESFPLTVTSAQKNPTAFYLCASSIQGDTEAFFGQGTRLTVV.

This clonotype has ten or more counts. The chain carries TRBV5-4 and TRBJ2-2, with 14 positions matching TRBD2. Looked up from germline, CDR1 is SGHNT and CDR2 is YYREEE (reference sequence). With V trimmed by 4 bases and J by 7 bases, 6 bases remained unmatched. CDR3 length: 16 residues. For the CDR3, the DNA is TGTGCCAGCAGCACCGGACTAGCGGGAGGTAACGGGGAGCTGTTTTTT. Protein product: CASSTGLAGGNGELFF.

The chain employs TRBV11-2 and TRBJ2-7; tentative D call: TRBD1 (5 bases). This CDR3 has 15 residues. The V gene's germline CDR1 is SGHAT and CDR2 FQNNGV. Trimming removed 2 bases from V and 0 bases from J, with 11 bases in between. CDR3 bases: TGTGCCAGCAGCTTACGGACACCTGACTCCTACGAGCAGTACTTC. Encoded protein: CASSLRTPDSYEQYF. Together with reference TRBV11-2 and TRBJ2-7, the CDR3 gives the full variable domain: EAGVAQSPRYKIIEKRQSVAFWCNPISGHATLYWYQQILGQGPKLLIQFQNNGVVDDSQLPKDRFSAERLKGVDSTLKIQPAKLEDSAVYLCASSLRTPDSYEQYFGPGTRLTVT.

This clonotype was observed at least ten times. The gene calls are TRBV12-5 and TRBJ2-7; D uncertain. This CDR3 is 14 amino acids long. Trimming pared 2 bases from V and 3 bases from J, leaving 11 bases between. The germline V gene has CDR1 LGHNT and CDR2 FRNRAP. CDR3: CASGLRPHSYEQYF. The CDR3 coding sequence is TGTGCTAGTGGTTTGAGGCCGCATAGCTACGAGCAGTACTTC.

This clonotype came up many times. V gene TRBV6-2 or TRBV6-3 combines with J gene TRBJ1-1; D not certain. This CDR3 has 16 residues. Trimming stripped 0 bases from V and 0 bases from J, with 11 bases between. CDR1 and CDR2 from the germline V gene are MNHEY and SVGEGT. The CDR3 coding sequence is TGTGCCAGCAGTTACTCCTGGCCGCAAGTGAACACTGAAGCTTTCTTT. Translated, it gives CASSYSWPQVNTEAFF.

This clonotype was recorded many times. V usage is TRBV7-7 and J usage is TRBJ2-2; D unclear. The CDR3 has 12 amino acids. The V end lost 7 bases, the J end lost 4 bases, and 7 bases lay between the germline ends. The germline V gene encodes CDR1 SSHAT and CDR2 FNYEAQ (reference sequence). The CDR3 loop is CASTSPTGELFF. CDR3 coding DNA: TGTGCCAGCACCTCCCCCACCGGGGAGCTGTTTTTT.

The sample holds many counts of this clonotype. The chain recombines TRBV25-1 with TRBJ1-1; 9 bases line up with TRBD1. Germline CDR1 and CDR2: MGHDK and SYGVNS. Trimming removed 4 bases from V and 5 bases from J; junction bases left unmatched: 5. The CDR3 contains 14 residues. CDR3 nucleotide sequence: TGTGCCAGCAGTGTACAGGGGGCTGGGACTGAAGCTTTCTTT. Amino acid sequence: CASSVQGAGTEAFF.